This entry lists 7 T cell receptor beta chains sequenced from one sample in a study of blood T cell repertoires in COVID-19. Only in-frame clones appear in the TCRdb table, and some are missing; sequencing was by immunoSEQ multiplex PCR. This table holds about 210,000 clones, about nine tenths found once. The sample was peripheral blood. All receptors come from a middle-aged man with acute or convalescent COVID-19.

The chain carries TRBV9 and TRBJ2-2; TRBD2 might be the D (5 bases). The CDR3 length is 18 residues. In germline, CDR1 is SGDLS, CDR2 YYNGEE. Trimming took 4 bases from V and 1 from J, leaving 20 bases between them. Here the CDR3 reads CASSPRGQRSKNTGELFF. The CDR3 DNA is TGTGCCAGCAGCCCCCGAGGGCAGCGGAGTAAGAACACCGGGGAGCTGTTTTTT.

CDR3 in DNA: TGTGCCAGCAGCCTGGCCCGGACTAGCGGAGACACCGGGGAGCTGTTTTTT. As protein: CASSLARTSGDTGELFF. The V gene is TRBV5-4, the J gene TRBJ2-2; 10 bases align to TRBD2. Losses at the gene ends were 4 bases for V and 3 bases for J; bases not matched to a gene: 9. This CDR3 comprises 17 residues. CDR1 is SGHNT, CDR2 YYREEE, per germline (reference sequence).

The chain couples TRBV7-9 to TRBJ2-7, with TRBD2 matching over 7 bases. V was clipped by 5 bases and J by 3 bases; unmatched bases: 10. Germline CDR1 SEHNR, CDR2 FQNEAQ (reference sequence). The CDR3 is made up of 15 amino acids. CDR3 sequence reads: CASSPPGGRDYEQYF. CDR3 nucleotide sequence: TGTGCCAGCAGCCCCCCGGGGGGTCGAGACTACGAGCAGTACTTC.

The chain carries TRBV21-1 and TRBJ2-7; TRBD2 reflects the table's D call only, with no check against the DNA. TRBV21-1 is a pseudogene segment. This CDR3 spans 16 amino acids. CDR3 sequence (DNA): TGTGCCAGCAGCAAATGTCCGCGTTCAAGCTCCTACGAGCAGTACTTC. Translated: CASSKCPRSSSYEQYF.

This chain uses TRBV2 with TRBJ1-4; maybe TRBD1 (5 bases). V was cut by 4 bases and J by 5 bases, with 8 bases left in between. The CDR3 contains 13 residues. Germline V gene sequence: CDR1 SNHLY, CDR2 FYNNEI. The CDR3 nucleotides read TGTGCCAGCAGTGCCGACAGCAATGAAAAACTGTTTTTT. This codes for CASSADSNEKLFF. The full variable domain, completed using reference TRBV2 and TRBJ1-4, is EPEVTQTPSHQVTQMGQEVILRCVPISNHLYFYWYRQILGQKVEFLVSFYNNEISEKSEIFDDQFSVERPDGSNFTLKIRSTKLEDSAMYFCASSADSNEKLFFGSGTQLSVL.

V gene TRBV6-5 combines with J gene TRBJ2-7, with 9 bases fitting TRBD1. The CDR3 loop spans 14 amino acids. V lost 6 bases and J lost 1; bases outside the gene matches: 4. CDR1 and CDR2 (germline): MNHEY, SVGAGI. CDR3 nucleotide sequence: TGTGCCAGCAGGCCCGGGACAGGGTCCTACGAGCAGTACTTC. Its translation: CASRPGTGSYEQYF.

The V call is TRBV7-8, the J call TRBJ2-5; 8 nucleotides match TRBD2. The CDR3 is 16 amino acids. The V and J ends lost 0 bases and 1 base, in that order; junction bases with no gene match: 4. Germline CDR1 is SGHVS and CDR2 is FQNEAQ. DNA of the CDR3: TGTGCCAGCAGCTTAGCGGGACTAGGGGGCCAAGAGACCCAGTACTTC. It translates to CASSLAGLGGQETQYF.